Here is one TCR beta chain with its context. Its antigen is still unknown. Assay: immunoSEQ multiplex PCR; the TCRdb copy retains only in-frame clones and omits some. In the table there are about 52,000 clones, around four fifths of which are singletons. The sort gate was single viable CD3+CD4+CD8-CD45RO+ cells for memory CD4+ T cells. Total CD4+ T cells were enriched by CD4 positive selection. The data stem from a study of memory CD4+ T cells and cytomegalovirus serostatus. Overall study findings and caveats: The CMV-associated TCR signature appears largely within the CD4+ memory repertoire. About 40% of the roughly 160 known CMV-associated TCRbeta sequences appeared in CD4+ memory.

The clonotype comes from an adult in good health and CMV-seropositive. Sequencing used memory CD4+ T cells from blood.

The CDR3 region is CASSFGDRGREQYF. CDR3 nucleotides: TGTGCCAGCAGCTTCGGAGACAGGGGTAGGGAGCAGTACTTC. The chain couples TRBV5-5 to TRBJ2-7, with 8 bases lining up with TRBD1. Germline V lookup: CDR1 SGHKS, CDR2 YYEKEE (reference sequence). This CDR3 is 14 amino acids long. With 2 bases clipped from V and 7 bases from J, the junction kept 8 bases outside the gene matches.